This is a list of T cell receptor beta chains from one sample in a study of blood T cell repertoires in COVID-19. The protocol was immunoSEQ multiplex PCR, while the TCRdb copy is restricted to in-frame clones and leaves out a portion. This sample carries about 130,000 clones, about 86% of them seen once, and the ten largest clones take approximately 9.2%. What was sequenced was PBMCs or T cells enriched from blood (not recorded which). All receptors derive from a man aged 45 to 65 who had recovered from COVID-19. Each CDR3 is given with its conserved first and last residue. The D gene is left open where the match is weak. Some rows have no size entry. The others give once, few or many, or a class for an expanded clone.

CDR3 DNA: TGTGCCAGCAGTGAATCAGGGATCTGGGGCTACACCTTC; CDR3 protein: CASSESGIWGYTF; V gene: TRBV6-1; J gene: TRBJ1-2; D gene: -; clone size: -
CDR3 DNA: TGTGCCAGTTCAGCCCGGGACTACTACGAGCAGTACTTC; CDR3 protein: CASSARDYYEQYF; V gene: TRBV19; J gene: TRBJ2-7; D gene: TRBD2; clone size: -
CDR3 DNA: TGTGCTAGCAAAACGGTCGGGGCAGGGGAGAACACTGAAGCTTTCTTT; CDR3 protein: CASKTVGAGENTEAFF; V gene: TRBV7-7; J gene: TRBJ1-1; D gene: -; clone size: -
CDR3 DNA: TGTGGGGCGGGGACGGATAATTCACCCCTCCACTTT; CDR3 protein: CGAGTDNSPLHF; V gene: TRBV7-2; J gene: TRBJ1-6; D gene: -; clone size: -
CDR3 DNA: TGCAGCGTTGTGAGCGGCATGGGGATGGCCCAGCATTTT; CDR3 protein: CSVVSGMGMAQHF; V gene: TRBV29-1; J gene: TRBJ1-5; D gene: -; clone size: -
CDR3 DNA: TGCGCCAGCAGCCGATTTCCCAGCTCCTATAATTCACCCCTCCACTTT; CDR3 protein: CASSRFPSSYNSPLHF; V gene: TRBV4-3; J gene: TRBJ1-6; D gene: -; clone size: -
CDR3 DNA: TGTGCCAGCAGCGAGCTCACAGATACGCAGTATTTT; CDR3 protein: CASSELTDTQYF; V gene: TRBV9; J gene: TRBJ2-3; D gene: -; clone size: -
CDR3 DNA: TGCGCCAGCAGCCGGAGGGAGGCCACAGATACGCAGTATTTT; CDR3 protein: CASSRREATDTQYF; V gene: TRBV4-1; J gene: TRBJ2-3; D gene: -; clone size: -
CDR3 DNA: TGTGCCAGCAGCTTACTGCGGGGGGAGGGAGATACGCAGTATTTT; CDR3 protein: CASSLLRGEGDTQYF; V gene: TRBV7-3; J gene: TRBJ2-3; D gene: TRBD2; clone size: once
CDR3 DNA: TGTGCCAGTAGTACACGGGACACCACTAGCAATCAGCCCCAGCATTTT; CDR3 protein: CASSTRDTTSNQPQHF; V gene: TRBV19; J gene: TRBJ1-5; D gene: -; clone size: few
CDR3 DNA: TGTGCCAGCAGTGACAGGGGATTCACAGATACGCAGTATTTT; CDR3 protein: CASSDRGFTDTQYF; V gene: TRBV6-4; J gene: TRBJ2-3; D gene: -; clone size: -
CDR3 DNA: TGTGCCAGCAGCTTAGTCGGGGGGGGCACAGATACGCAGTATTTT; CDR3 protein: CASSLVGGGTDTQYF; V gene: TRBV7-2; J gene: TRBJ2-3; D gene: TRBD2; clone size: -
CDR3 DNA: TGTGCCAGCAGGGGACAGGGTGGTGAAAAACTGTTTTTT; CDR3 protein: CASRGQGGEKLFF; V gene: TRBV2; J gene: TRBJ1-4; D gene: TRBD1; clone size: few
CDR3 DNA: TGTGCCAGCAGCTTAGGGCTCGGCGGGGGGGCAGCAGATACGCAGTATTTT; CDR3 protein: CASSLGLGGGAADTQYF; V gene: TRBV7-2; J gene: TRBJ2-3; D gene: TRBD2; clone size: -
CDR3 DNA: TGTGCCAGCAGCTTAGAGCGGGCAGGCCCGTACGAGCAGTACTTC; CDR3 protein: CASSLERAGPYEQYF; V gene: TRBV7-3; J gene: TRBJ2-7; D gene: -; clone size: -
CDR3 DNA: TGCGCCAGCAGCCGACTTCGACAGGGCGGAGAGACCCAGTACTTC; CDR3 protein: CASSRLRQGGETQYF; V gene: TRBV4-1; J gene: TRBJ2-5; D gene: TRBD1; clone size: once
CDR3 DNA: TGTGCCAGCAGTACCCTTGGACAGGGGGATAATTCACCCCTCCACTTT; CDR3 protein: CASSTLGQGDNSPLHF; V gene: TRBV28; J gene: TRBJ1-6; D gene: TRBD1; clone size: -
CDR3 DNA: TGTGCCAGCTCACTTTCCGGGACAGGGGAAGGTCGGCATCAGCCCCAGCATTTT; CDR3 protein: CASSLSGTGEGRHQPQHF; V gene: TRBV18; J gene: TRBJ1-5; D gene: TRBD1; clone size: once
CDR3 DNA: TGTGCCAGCAGTTCGCCCCCGACAGGGCTGAGGGAAAAACTGTTTTTT; CDR3 protein: CASSSPPTGLREKLFF; V gene: TRBV28; J gene: TRBJ1-4; D gene: TRBD1; clone size: -
CDR3 DNA: TGTGCCAGCAGCCGCGGGGGGACACAAGAGACCCAGTACTTC; CDR3 protein: CASSRGGTQETQYF; V gene: TRBV7-3; J gene: TRBJ2-5; D gene: TRBD2; clone size: -
CDR3 DNA: TGTGCCAGCAGCCCAAGGGGCAGGGATAACAATGAGCAGTTCTTC; CDR3 protein: CASSPRGRDNNEQFF; V gene: TRBV7-3; J gene: TRBJ2-1; D gene: -; clone size: -
CDR3 DNA: TGTGCCAGCAGTTTTCCGAACAACTACGAGCAGTACTTC; CDR3 protein: CASSFPNNYEQYF; V gene: TRBV28; J gene: TRBJ2-7; D gene: -; clone size: -
CDR3 DNA: TGTGCCAGCAGTGATGGGGGGGCCCCTGGAAACACCATATATTTT; CDR3 protein: CASSDGGAPGNTIYF; V gene: TRBV2; J gene: TRBJ1-3; D gene: -; clone size: -
CDR3 DNA: TGTGCCAGCAGTGAAGCTGGACAAATTAATTCACCCCTCCACTTT; CDR3 protein: CASSEAGQINSPLHF; V gene: TRBV2; J gene: TRBJ1-6; D gene: -; clone size: -
CDR3 DNA: TGTGCCAGCAGCAGTATGGGAGACTACGAGCAGTACTTC; CDR3 protein: CASSSMGDYEQYF; V gene: TRBV27; J gene: TRBJ2-7; D gene: -; clone size: -
CDR3 DNA: TGTGCCAGCAGCCAAGATGGGACAGGGTCCTACGAGCAGTACTTC; CDR3 protein: CASSQDGTGSYEQYF; V gene: TRBV4-2; J gene: TRBJ2-7; D gene: TRBD1; clone size: medium-sized
CDR3 DNA: TGTGCCAGCAGACTAACTAGGAACTATGGCTACACCTTC; CDR3 protein: CASRLTRNYGYTF; V gene: TRBV6-5; J gene: TRBJ1-2; D gene: -; clone size: -
CDR3 DNA: TGTGCCAGCAGCGGTGCTAGGACAGGGCAGGGGAGAGCTTTCTTT; CDR3 protein: CASSGARTGQGRAFF; V gene: TRBV6-5; J gene: TRBJ1-1; D gene: TRBD1; clone size: -
CDR3 DNA: TGTGCCAGCAGTACAGGGTTGGACACTGAAGCTTTCTTT; CDR3 protein: CASSTGLDTEAFF; V gene: TRBV7-6; J gene: TRBJ1-1; D gene: -; clone size: -
CDR3 DNA: TGTGCCAAGGACAGGGGCCTACCCTATAGCAATCAGCCCCAGCATTTT; CDR3 protein: CAKDRGLPYSNQPQHF; V gene: TRBV19; J gene: TRBJ1-5; D gene: TRBD1; clone size: -
CDR3 DNA: TGTGCCAGCAGTTACTTCTTCCCGGGTGAGGGAGCCCCGCAGTACTTC; CDR3 protein: CASSYFFPGEGAPQYF; V gene: TRBV6-5; J gene: TRBJ2-7; D gene: -; clone size: -
CDR3 DNA: TGTGCCAGCAGCCCGAGAGACCTGACAAGAGCTATCGGGGAGCTGTTTTTT; CDR3 protein: CASSPRDLTRAIGELFF; V gene: TRBV9; J gene: TRBJ2-2; D gene: -; clone size: -
CDR3 DNA: TGTGCCAGCAGCCTGAAGAGACAGGGGGTCACTGAAGCTTTCTTT; CDR3 protein: CASSLKRQGVTEAFF; V gene: TRBV6-5; J gene: TRBJ1-1; D gene: TRBD1; clone size: -
CDR3 DNA: TGTGCCAGCTCCCCCAGACAGGAGAACTATGGCTACACCTTC; CDR3 protein: CASSPRQENYGYTF; V gene: TRBV18; J gene: TRBJ1-2; D gene: -; clone size: -
CDR3 DNA: TGCGCCAGCAGTCAATCGATAAGGACAGGGGGGGAGACCCAGTACTTC; CDR3 protein: CASSQSIRTGGETQYF; V gene: TRBV23-1; J gene: TRBJ2-5; D gene: TRBD1; clone size: -
CDR3 DNA: TGTGCCAGCAGTTTGGAGGGGGGGTACGAGCAGTACTTC; CDR3 protein: CASSLEGGYEQYF; V gene: TRBV28; J gene: TRBJ2-7; D gene: -; clone size: -
CDR3 DNA: TGTGCCAGTAGAGGGCGGGAGGGATTGAACACTGAAGCTTTCTTT; CDR3 protein: CASRGREGLNTEAFF; V gene: TRBV19; J gene: TRBJ1-1; D gene: -; clone size: -
CDR3 DNA: TGTGCCAGCAGCGTTCTCGGACAGAACACTGAAGCTTTCTTT; CDR3 protein: CASSVLGQNTEAFF; V gene: TRBV9; J gene: TRBJ1-1; D gene: -; clone size: -
CDR3 DNA: TGCAGCGTTGATAACCAACAGGGGGTTAATGAGCAGTTCTTC; CDR3 protein: CSVDNQQGVNEQFF; V gene: TRBV29-1; J gene: TRBJ2-1; D gene: TRBD1; clone size: -
CDR3 DNA: TGTGCCAGTCGTGGACAGGGTAACAATTCACCCCTCCACTTT; CDR3 protein: CASRGQGNNSPLHF; V gene: TRBV21-1; J gene: TRBJ1-6; D gene: -; clone size: -
CDR3 DNA: TGTGCCAGCAGCTTATGGGCTCTGGCGCCCCGACAGCCTAGAGACTATGGCTACACCTTC; CDR3 protein: CASSLWALAPRQPRDYGYTF; V gene: TRBV13; J gene: TRBJ1-2; D gene: -; clone size: many
CDR3 DNA: TGTGCCAGCAGCCGCAACCTAAAACCGGCAGGGGGGACCGGAAACACCATATATTTT; CDR3 protein: CASSRNLKPAGGTGNTIYF; V gene: TRBV16; J gene: TRBJ1-3; D gene: TRBD1; clone size: -
CDR3 DNA: TGTGCCAGCTCACCACCAGGGGAGGGGGAAAAACTGTTTTTT; CDR3 protein: CASSPPGEGEKLFF; V gene: TRBV18; J gene: TRBJ1-4; D gene: -; clone size: -
CDR3 DNA: TGTGCCAGCAGTGAAACAGCTGGAAACACCATATATTTT; CDR3 protein: CASSETAGNTIYF; V gene: TRBV6-1; J gene: TRBJ1-3; D gene: -; clone size: -
CDR3 DNA: TGTGCCAGCTCCCGGGGAGACAGGGAGAACGATGGCTACACCTTC; CDR3 protein: CASSRGDRENDGYTF; V gene: TRBV18; J gene: TRBJ1-2; D gene: TRBD1; clone size: -
CDR3 DNA: TGTGCCAGCAGATTAAATCAGGGGGCAGGTAGTTCACCCCTCCACTTT; CDR3 protein: CASRLNQGAGSSPLHF; V gene: TRBV27; J gene: TRBJ1-6; D gene: TRBD1; clone size: -
CDR3 DNA: TGTGCCAGCAGTGCCCGGTGGGCCATTACCTACAATGAGCAGTTCTTC; CDR3 protein: CASSARWAITYNEQFF; V gene: TRBV27; J gene: TRBJ2-1; D gene: -; clone size: -
CDR3 DNA: TGTGCCAGCAGCTTGATCGGGGGGCACACCGGGGAGCTGTTTTTT; CDR3 protein: CASSLIGGHTGELFF; V gene: TRBV5-6; J gene: TRBJ2-2; D gene: -; clone size: -
CDR3 DNA: TGCGCCAGCAGTCCAGGGGTTTCTGAAAAACTGTTTTTT; CDR3 protein: CASSPGVSEKLFF; V gene: TRBV5-1; J gene: TRBJ1-4; D gene: -; clone size: -
CDR3 DNA: TGTGCCAGCAGCCCCCGGACAGGGTATGAAAAACTGTTTTTT; CDR3 protein: CASSPRTGYEKLFF; V gene: TRBV9; J gene: TRBJ1-4; D gene: TRBD1; clone size: -
CDR3 DNA: TGCGCCAGCAGCCAAGATCTTGGGGGGGCCCCCTACAATGAGCAGTTCTTC; CDR3 protein: CASSQDLGGAPYNEQFF; V gene: TRBV4-1; J gene: TRBJ2-1; D gene: -; clone size: -
CDR3 DNA: TGTGCCAGCAGCTTAGATCGGAGGGATAATGAAAAACTGTTTTTT; CDR3 protein: CASSLDRRDNEKLFF; V gene: TRBV11-3; J gene: TRBJ1-4; D gene: -; clone size: -
CDR3 DNA: TGTGCCACCACGACAGGGTGGAGTGGCTACACCTTC; CDR3 protein: CATTTGWSGYTF; V gene: TRBV19; J gene: TRBJ1-2; D gene: TRBD1; clone size: -